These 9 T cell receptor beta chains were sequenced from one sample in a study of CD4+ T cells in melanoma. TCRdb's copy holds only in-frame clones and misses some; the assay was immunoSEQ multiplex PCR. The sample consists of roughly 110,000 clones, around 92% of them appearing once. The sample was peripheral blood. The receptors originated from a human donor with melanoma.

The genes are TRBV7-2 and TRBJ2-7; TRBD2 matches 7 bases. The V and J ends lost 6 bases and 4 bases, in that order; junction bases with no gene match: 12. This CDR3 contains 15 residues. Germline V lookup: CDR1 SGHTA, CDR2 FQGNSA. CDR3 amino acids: CASRTTAGQGYEQYF. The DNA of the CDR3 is TGTGCCAGCAGGACGACAGCGGGGCAAGGGTACGAGCAGTACTTC.

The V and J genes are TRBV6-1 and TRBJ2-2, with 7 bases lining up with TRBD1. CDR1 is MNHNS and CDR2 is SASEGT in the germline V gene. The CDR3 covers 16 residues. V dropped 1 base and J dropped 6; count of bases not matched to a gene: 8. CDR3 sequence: CASSEVIGGAAGELFF. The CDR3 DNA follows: TGTGCCAGCAGTGAAGTTATAGGGGGCGCGGCCGGGGAGCTGTTTTTT.

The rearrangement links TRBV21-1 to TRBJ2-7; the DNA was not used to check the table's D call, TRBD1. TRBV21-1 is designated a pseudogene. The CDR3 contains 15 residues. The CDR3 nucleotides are TGTGCCAGCAGCAAAGGTATGGGACAGGGGGTCGAGCAGTACTTC. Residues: CASSKGMGQGVEQYF.

CDR3 loop: CASSQVRGDRYF. CDR3 sequence (DNA): TGCGCCAGCAGCCAAGTCAGGGGGGATCGGTATTTT. The chain links TRBV4-1 to TRBJ2-3, with D possibly being TRBD1 (7 bases). This CDR3 contains 12 residues. CDR1 and CDR2 from the germline V gene are MGHRA and YSYEKL. Trimming shortened V by 1 base and J by 14 bases, and 13 bases separated the two germline ends.

CDR3 region: CASSLISSDTQYF. The CDR3 DNA reads as TGTGCCAGCAGCTTAATTAGTAGCGATACGCAGTATTTT. V gene TRBV7-2 combines with J gene TRBJ2-3; D call uncertain. Germline V lookup: CDR1 SGHTA, CDR2 FQGNSA. Trimming removed 2 bases at V and 6 bases at J, with 9 bases between. The CDR3 runs 13 residues.

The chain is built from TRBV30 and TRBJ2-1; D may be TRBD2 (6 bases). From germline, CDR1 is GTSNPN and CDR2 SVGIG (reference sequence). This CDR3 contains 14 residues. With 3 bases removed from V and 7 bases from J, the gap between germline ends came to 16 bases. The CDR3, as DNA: TGTGCCTGGAGGGGACTTACCCTGTCGAATGAGCAGTTCTTC. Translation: CAWRGLTLSNEQFF.

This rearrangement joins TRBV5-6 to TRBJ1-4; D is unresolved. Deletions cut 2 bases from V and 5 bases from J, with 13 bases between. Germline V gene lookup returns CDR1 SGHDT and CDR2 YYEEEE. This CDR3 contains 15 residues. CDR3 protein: CASSFGFRSNEKLFF. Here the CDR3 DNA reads TGTGCCAGCAGCTTTGGTTTTAGGTCAAATGAAAAACTGTTTTTT. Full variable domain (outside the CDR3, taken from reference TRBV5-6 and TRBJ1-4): DAGVTQSPTHLIKTRGQQVTLRCSPKSGHDTVSWYQQALGQGPQFIFQYYEEEERQRGNFPDRFSGHQFPNYSSELNVNALLLGDSALYLCASSFGFRSNEKLFFGSGTQLSVL.

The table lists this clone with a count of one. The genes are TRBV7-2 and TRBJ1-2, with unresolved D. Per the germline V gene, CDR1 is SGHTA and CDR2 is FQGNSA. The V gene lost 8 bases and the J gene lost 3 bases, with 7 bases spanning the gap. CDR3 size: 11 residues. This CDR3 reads CASRRDYGYTF. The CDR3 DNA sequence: TGTGCCAGCCGAAGGGACTATGGCTACACCTTC.

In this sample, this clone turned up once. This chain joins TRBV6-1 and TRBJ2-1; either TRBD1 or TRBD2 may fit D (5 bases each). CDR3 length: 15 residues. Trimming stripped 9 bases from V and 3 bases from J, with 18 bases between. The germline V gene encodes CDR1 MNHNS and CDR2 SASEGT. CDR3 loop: CASSDSARGYNEQFF. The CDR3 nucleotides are TGTGCCAGTAGCGACAGTGCAAGAGGCTACAATGAGCAGTTCTTC.